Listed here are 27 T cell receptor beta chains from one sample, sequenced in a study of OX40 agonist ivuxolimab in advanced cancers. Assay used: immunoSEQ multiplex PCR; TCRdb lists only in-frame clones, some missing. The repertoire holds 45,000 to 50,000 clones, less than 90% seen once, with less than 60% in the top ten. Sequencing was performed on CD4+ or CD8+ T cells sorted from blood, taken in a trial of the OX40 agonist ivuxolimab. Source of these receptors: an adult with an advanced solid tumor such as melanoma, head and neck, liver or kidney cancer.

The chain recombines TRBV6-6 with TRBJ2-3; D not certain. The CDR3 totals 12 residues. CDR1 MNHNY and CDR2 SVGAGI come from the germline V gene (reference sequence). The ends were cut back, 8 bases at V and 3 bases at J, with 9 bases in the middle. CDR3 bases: TGTGCCAGCGCGCTAGGGACAGATACGCAGTATTTT. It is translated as CASALGTDTQYF.

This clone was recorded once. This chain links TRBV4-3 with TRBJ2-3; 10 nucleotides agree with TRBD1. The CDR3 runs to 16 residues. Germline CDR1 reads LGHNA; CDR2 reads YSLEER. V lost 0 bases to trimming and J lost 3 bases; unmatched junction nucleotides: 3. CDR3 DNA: TGCGCCAGCAGCCAAGACGGGACAGGGGTGACAGATACGCAGTATTTT. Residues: CASSQDGTGVTDTQYF.

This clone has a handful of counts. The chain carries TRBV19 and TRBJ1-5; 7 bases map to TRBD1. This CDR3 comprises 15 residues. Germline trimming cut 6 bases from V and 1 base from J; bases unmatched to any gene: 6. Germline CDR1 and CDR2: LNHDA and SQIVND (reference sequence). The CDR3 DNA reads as TGTGCCAGTAGCTCTTCAGGGGGGAGCAATCAGCCCCAGCATTTT. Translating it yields CASSSSGGSNQPQHF.

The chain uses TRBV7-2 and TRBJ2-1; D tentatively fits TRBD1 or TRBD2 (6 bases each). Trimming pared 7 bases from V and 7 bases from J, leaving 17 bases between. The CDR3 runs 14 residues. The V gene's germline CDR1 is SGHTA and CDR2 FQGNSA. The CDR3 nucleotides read TGTGCCAGCAATAGGGGGGCACAAAGGAATGAGCAGTTCTTC. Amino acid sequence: CASNRGAQRNEQFF.

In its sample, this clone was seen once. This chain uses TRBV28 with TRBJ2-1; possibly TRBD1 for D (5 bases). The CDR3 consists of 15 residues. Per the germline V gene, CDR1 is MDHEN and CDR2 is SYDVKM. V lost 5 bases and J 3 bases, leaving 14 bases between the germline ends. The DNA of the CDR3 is TGTGCCAGCAGTACCCTTGGGGCTTTCTACAATGAGCAGTTCTTC. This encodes CASSTLGAFYNEQFF.

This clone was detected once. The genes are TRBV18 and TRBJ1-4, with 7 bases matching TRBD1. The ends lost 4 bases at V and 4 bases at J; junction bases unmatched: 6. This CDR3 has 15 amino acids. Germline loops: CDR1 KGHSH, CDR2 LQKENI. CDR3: CASSLYRGDNEKLFF. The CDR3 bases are TGTGCCAGCTCACTCTACAGGGGCGATAATGAAAAACTGTTTTTT.

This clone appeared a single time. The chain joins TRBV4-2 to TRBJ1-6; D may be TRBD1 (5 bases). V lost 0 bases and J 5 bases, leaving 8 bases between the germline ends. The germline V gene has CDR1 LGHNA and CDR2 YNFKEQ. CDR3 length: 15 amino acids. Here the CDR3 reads CASSQDRVDNSPLHF. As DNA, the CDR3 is TGTGCCAGCAGCCAAGACAGGGTGGATAATTCACCCCTCCACTTT.

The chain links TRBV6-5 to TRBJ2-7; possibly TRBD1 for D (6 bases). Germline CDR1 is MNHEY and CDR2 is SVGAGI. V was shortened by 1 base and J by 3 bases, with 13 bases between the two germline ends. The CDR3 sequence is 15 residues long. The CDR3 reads CASSYYQGSDYEQYF. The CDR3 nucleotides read TGTGCCAGCAGTTACTATCAGGGGAGTGACTACGAGCAGTACTTC.

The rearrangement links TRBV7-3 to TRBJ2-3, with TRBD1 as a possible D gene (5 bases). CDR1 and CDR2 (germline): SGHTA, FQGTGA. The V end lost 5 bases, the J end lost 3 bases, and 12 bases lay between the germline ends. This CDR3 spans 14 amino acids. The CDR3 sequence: CASSITGETDTQYF. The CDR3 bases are TGTGCCAGCAGCATTACAGGCGAGACAGATACGCAGTATTTT.

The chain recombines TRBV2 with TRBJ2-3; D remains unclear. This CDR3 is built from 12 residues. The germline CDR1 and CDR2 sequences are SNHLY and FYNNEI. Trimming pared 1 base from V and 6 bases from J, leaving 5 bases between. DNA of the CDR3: TGTGCCAGCAGTGAAGAGCTCGATACGCAGTATTTT. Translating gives CASSEELDTQYF.

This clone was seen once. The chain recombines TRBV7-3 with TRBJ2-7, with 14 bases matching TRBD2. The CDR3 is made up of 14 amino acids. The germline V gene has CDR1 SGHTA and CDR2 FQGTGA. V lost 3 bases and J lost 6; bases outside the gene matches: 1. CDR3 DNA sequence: TGTGCCAGCAGCTTGGGGACTAGCGGGAGCGAGCAGTACTTC. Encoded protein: CASSLGTSGSEQYF.

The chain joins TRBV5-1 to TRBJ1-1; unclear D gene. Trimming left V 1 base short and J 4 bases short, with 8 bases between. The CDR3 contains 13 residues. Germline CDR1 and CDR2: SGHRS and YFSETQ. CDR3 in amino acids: CASSLMGTTEAFF. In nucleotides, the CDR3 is TGCGCCAGCAGCTTGATGGGAACCACTGAAGCTTTCTTT.

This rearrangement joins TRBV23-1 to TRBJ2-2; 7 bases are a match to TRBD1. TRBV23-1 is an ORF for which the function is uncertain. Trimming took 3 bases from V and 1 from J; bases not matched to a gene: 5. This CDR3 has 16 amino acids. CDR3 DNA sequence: TGCGCCAGCAGTCAGTACCGGGACAGGAACACCGGGGAGCTGTTTTTT. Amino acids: CASSQYRDRNTGELFF.

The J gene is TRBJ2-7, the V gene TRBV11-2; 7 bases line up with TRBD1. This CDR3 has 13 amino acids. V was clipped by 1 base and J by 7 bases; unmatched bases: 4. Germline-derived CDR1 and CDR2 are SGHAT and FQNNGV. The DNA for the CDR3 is TGTGCCAGCAGCTTAGGAAGGGGGCGGGAGCAGTACTTC. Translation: CASSLGRGREQYF.

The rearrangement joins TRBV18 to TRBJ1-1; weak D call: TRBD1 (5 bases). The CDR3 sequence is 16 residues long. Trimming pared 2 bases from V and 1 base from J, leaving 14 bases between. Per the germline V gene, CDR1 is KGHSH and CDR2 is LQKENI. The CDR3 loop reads CASSPGHGAQNTEAFF. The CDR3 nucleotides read TGTGCCAGCTCACCAGGGCACGGGGCTCAGAACACTGAAGCTTTCTTT.

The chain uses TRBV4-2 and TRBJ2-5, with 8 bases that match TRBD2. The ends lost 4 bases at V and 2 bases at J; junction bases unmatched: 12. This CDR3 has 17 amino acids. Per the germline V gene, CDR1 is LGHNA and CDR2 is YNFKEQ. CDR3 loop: CASSPPLAGSPQETQYF. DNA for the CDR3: TGTGCCAGCAGCCCTCCCCTAGCGGGTTCACCTCAAGAGACCCAGTACTTC.

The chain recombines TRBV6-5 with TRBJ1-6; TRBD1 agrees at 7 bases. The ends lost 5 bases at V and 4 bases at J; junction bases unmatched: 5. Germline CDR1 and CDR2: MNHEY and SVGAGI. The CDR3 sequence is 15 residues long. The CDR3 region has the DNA TGTGCCAGCAGTCGACAGGGCTCGTATAATTCACCCCTCCACTTT. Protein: CASSRQGSYNSPLHF.

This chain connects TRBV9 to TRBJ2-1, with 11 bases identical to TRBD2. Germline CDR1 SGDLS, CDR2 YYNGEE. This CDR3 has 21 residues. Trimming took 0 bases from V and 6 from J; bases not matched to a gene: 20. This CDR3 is CASSVDPRGLAVDSGGNEQFF. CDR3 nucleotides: TGTGCCAGCAGCGTAGATCCGAGGGGACTAGCGGTAGATTCGGGAGGCAATGAGCAGTTCTTC.

The CDR3 is CASSHGTVGRSPLHF. CDR3 nucleotides: TGCGCCAGCAGCCACGGGACAGTCGGGCGGTCACCCCTCCACTTT. This rearrangement joins TRBV5-1 to TRBJ1-6; 7 nucleotides align to TRBD1. The CDR3 totals 15 residues. The germline gives CDR1 SGHRS, CDR2 YFSETQ. J gave up 10 bases and V 4 bases, and 11 bases lay outside the gene matches.

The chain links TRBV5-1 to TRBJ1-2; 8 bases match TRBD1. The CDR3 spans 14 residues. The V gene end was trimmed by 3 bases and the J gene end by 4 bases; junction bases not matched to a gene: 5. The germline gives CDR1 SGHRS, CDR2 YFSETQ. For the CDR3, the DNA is TGCGCCAGCAGCTCCGGACAGGGAAGCTATGGCTACACCTTC. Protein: CASSSGQGSYGYTF. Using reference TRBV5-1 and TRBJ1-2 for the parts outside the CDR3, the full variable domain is KAGVTQTPRYLIKTRGQQVTLSCSPISGHRSVSWYQQTPGQGLQFLFEYFSETQRNKGNFPGRFSGRQFSNSRSEMNVSTLELGDSALYLCASSSGQGSYGYTFGSGTRLTVV.

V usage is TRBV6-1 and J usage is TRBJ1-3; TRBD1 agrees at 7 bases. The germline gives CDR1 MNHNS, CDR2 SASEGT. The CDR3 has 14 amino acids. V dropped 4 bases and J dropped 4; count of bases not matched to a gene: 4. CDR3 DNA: TGTGCCAGCAGTGCGACAGGGTCAGGAAACACCATATATTTT. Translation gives CASSATGSGNTIYF.

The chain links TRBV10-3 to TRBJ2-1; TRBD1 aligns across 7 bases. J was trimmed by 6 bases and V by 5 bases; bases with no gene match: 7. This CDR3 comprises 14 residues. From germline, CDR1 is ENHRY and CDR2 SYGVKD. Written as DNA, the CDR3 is TGTGCCATCAGTACAGGGGAAGGGAGCAATGAGCAGTTCTTC. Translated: CAISTGEGSNEQFF.

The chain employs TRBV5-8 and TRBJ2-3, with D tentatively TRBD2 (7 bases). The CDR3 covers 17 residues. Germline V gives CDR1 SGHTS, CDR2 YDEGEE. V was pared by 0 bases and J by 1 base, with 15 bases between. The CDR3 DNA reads TGTGCCAGCAGCTTGGGTAGGGGGGGCCGGGGCACAGATACGCAGTATTTT. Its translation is CASSLGRGGRGTDTQYF.

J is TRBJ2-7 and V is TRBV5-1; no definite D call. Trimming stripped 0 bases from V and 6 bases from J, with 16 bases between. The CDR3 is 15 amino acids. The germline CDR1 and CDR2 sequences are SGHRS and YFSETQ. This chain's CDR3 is CASSLVFRPPGEQYF. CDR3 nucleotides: TGCGCCAGCAGCTTGGTTTTCCGACCGCCCGGCGAGCAGTACTTC.

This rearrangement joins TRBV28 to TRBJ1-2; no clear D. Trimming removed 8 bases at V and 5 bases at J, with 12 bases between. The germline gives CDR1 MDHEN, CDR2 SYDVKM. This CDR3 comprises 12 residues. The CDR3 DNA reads TGTGCCAGCCTGGGATTTGATTATGGCTACACCTTC. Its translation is CASLGFDYGYTF.

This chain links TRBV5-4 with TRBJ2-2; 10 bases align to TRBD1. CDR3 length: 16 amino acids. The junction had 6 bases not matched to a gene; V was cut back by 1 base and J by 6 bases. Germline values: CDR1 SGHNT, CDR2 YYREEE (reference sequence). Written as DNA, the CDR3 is TGTGCCAGCAGCTTGAGGGGACAGGGGTGGGCCGGGGAGCTGTTTTTT. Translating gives CASSLRGQGWAGELFF.

In DNA, the CDR3 is TGCGCCAGCAGCTTGCTAGCGGGAGACACAGATACGCAGTATTTT. This translates into CASSLLAGDTDTQYF. The chain combines TRBV5-1 with TRBJ2-3; 10 bases map to TRBD2. The ends lost 1 base at V and 2 bases at J; junction bases unmatched: 1. CDR3 length: 15 residues. Germline CDR1 is SGHRS and CDR2 is YFSETQ.